These 5 T cell receptor beta chains were sequenced from one sample in a study of blood T cells in healthy people across ages. It was with a sample-barcoded 5' primer and a J-beta primer mix that a second PCR of roughly 7 to 12 cycles was run. From the 5' RACE reads, TCRdb called clonotypes with MiXCR, one entry per CDR3 protein. The top ten clones hold 3.5% to 4% of a sample with roughly 680,000 distinct CDR3 sequences, over 20% of them seen once. Sequences were obtained from blood. The receptor set was obtained from a man aged 65-85 years in good health.

By frequency in the sample, this clonotype is medium-sized. The chain couples TRBV29-1 to TRBJ2-4; D not resolved. The CDR3 extends over 17 amino acids. Trimming pared 0 bases from V and 0 bases from J, leaving 15 bases between. Germline V CDR1 and CDR2: SQVTM, ANQGSEA. CDR3 coding DNA: TGCAGCGTTGAAGATCGGAACTTTCGAATAGCCAAAAACATTCAGTACTTC. The encoded protein is CSVEDRNFRIAKNIQYF.

The gene calls are TRBV6-1 and TRBJ2-1; 8 bases map to TRBD2. The CDR3 has 17 amino acids. Germline V CDR1 and CDR2: MNHNS, SASEGT. The junction had 14 bases not matched to a gene; V was cut back by 5 bases and J by 5 bases. CDR3 in amino acids: CASSPLTSSGIHNEQFF. The CDR3, as DNA: TGTGCCAGCAGTCCCCTTACGAGTAGCGGGATCCACAATGAGCAGTTCTTC.

The V and J genes are TRBV7-9 and TRBJ1-2; D gene ambiguous. Per germline, CDR1 SEHNR and CDR2 FQNEAQ (reference sequence). V shed 2 bases and J shed 0 bases, with 7 bases lying between them. The CDR3 extends over 14 amino acids. The CDR3 here is CASSLIGPNYGYTF. The CDR3 nucleotides read TGTGCCAGCAGCTTAATTGGGCCTAACTATGGCTACACCTTC. Full variable domain (remainder filled in from reference TRBV7-9 and TRBJ1-2): DTGVSQNPRHKITKRGQNVTFRCDPISEHNRLYWYRQTLGQGPEFLTYFQNEAQLEKSRLLSDRFSAERPKGSFSTLEIQRTEQGDSAMYLCASSLIGPNYGYTFGSGTRLTVV.

This clonotype was seen a few times. The CDR3 here is CASSFGRTGELFF. DNA of the CDR3: TGTGCCAGCAGTTTCGGGAGAACCGGGGAGCTGTTTTTT. The gene calls are TRBV6-5 and TRBJ2-2; a weak D match, TRBD2 (6 bases). Germline assignment: CDR1 MNHEY and CDR2 SVGAGI. The CDR3 spans 13 residues. V was shortened by 4 bases and J by 5 bases, with 8 bases between the two germline ends.

This clonotype was detected only a few times. The rearrangement joins TRBV5-1 to TRBJ1-1; D gene unclear. The CDR3 is 12 amino acids. CDR1 and CDR2 from the germline V gene are SGHRS and YFSETQ. Trimming cost V 2 bases and J 7 bases, with 9 bases left between them. The CDR3 reads CASSLGSGEAFF. CDR3 coding DNA: TGCGCCAGCAGCTTAGGTTCGGGTGAAGCTTTCTTT.